This T cell receptor (beta chain) was recorded in a study of blood T cell repertoires in COVID-19. Study background: Researchers got acute and convalescent COVID-19 samples from the United States, Italy and Spain. Nucleic acid was either cDNA or gDNA, and it came from T cells, B-cell-depleted T cells, or PBMCs.

Germline CDR1 is MNHEY and CDR2 is SMNVEV (reference sequence). The CDR3 totals 15 residues. The trim removed 3 bases at V and 2 bases at J, leaving 7 bases unmatched. The table lists this clone with a few counts. Authors' analysis steps: Reference gene primer amplification gave nucleated cell count estimates. Sequencing was performed with immunoSEQ multiplex PCR; in TCRdb, only in-frame clones are kept and a portion is missing. The V and J calls and clone size come from that table; D and trimming were worked out from the DNA. The sample holds around 200,000 clones, approximately 85% seen once. This TCR was recovered from a woman of 80 years or more with acute or convalescent COVID-19. Material for sequencing was peripheral blood. The V call is TRBV27, the J call TRBJ2-7, with TRBD1 matching 7 bases. The CDR3 coding sequence is TGTGCCAGCAGTTTTCAGGCAGGGGGTCCCTACGAGCAGTACTTC. Encoded protein: CASSFQAGGPYEQYF.